This T cell receptor (beta chain) appears in the sequencing data of a study of CXCR3-negative and CXCR3-positive naive CD8 T cells. Study at large: Total TRB output reached 130 million or so reads, about 1.5 +/- 0.3 million per library. Study-wide results and caveats: Both of the naive subsets showed about the same high diversity, but memory CD8+ cells had much less. Memory cells showed distinct TRBV-TRBJ patterns, while the two naive subsets matched.

Concerning this clonotype itself: Its target is not known.

Triplicates of 300,000 or so cells were sorted from each CD8+ T cell subset. This CDR3 comprises 15 residues. Germline lookup yields CDR1 SEHNR and CDR2 FQNEAQ (reference sequence). Each TRB cDNA library was prepared by 5' RACE (with UMI labels). From the 5' RACE reads, TCRdb lists one entry per CDR3 protein and no DNA. Here the sample table reports around 34,000 distinct CDR3 sequences. The specimen sequenced was memory CD8+ T cells from blood. The receptor was isolated from a human donor in good health. Some clones in this sample may be carry-over from other donors' samples. The rearrangement joins TRBV7-9 to TRBJ1-1. The CDR3 protein is CASSLNLFGYTEAFF.